This T cell receptor beta chain was recorded in a study of shared clonotypes between healthy human individuals. Study overall: Used for every donor were three CD4 naive, three CD4 memory, two CD8 naive and one CD8 memory plate.

Naive CD8 isolation took CD45RO-negative cells positively selected for CCR7 and excluded terminally differentiated effector memory CD45RA+ cells. Profiled with immunoSEQ multiplex PCR; TCRdb holds only in-frame clones, not every one. The table shows 1.5 million to 2.5 million clones, with approximately 94% occurring only once. This clone was picked up one time. Its antigen is not known. Other nucleotide sequences from this sample produce the same CDR3. Germline CDR1 is LGHNA and CDR2 is YSLEER. The length of the CDR3 is 14 residues. Trimming took 0 bases from V and 3 from J; bases not matched to a gene: 2. Study-wide points: Around 5% was the fraction of naive CD4 clonotypes found shared across several donors.

The rearrangement links TRBV4-3 to TRBJ2-7; 7 bases map to TRBD2. Sequenced material: naive CD8+ T cells sorted from blood. The TCR was taken from a man aged 18 to 30 in good health. The CDR3 nucleotides are TGCGCCAGCAGCCAAGAGGGAGGGAGCTACGAGCAGTACTTC. Its protein product is CASSQEGGSYEQYF.